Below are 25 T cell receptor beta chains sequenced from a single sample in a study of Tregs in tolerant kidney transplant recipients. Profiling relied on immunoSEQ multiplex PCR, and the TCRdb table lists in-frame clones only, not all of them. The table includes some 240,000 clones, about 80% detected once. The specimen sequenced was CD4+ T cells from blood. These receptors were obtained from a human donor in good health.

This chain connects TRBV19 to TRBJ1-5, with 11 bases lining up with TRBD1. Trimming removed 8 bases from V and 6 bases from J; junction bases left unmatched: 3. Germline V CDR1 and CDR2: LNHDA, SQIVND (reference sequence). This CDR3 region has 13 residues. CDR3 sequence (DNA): TGTGCCAGTGGGGGACAGGGGGTTCAGCCCCAGCATTTT. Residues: CASGGQGVQPQHF. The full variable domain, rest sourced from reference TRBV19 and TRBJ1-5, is DGGITQSPKYLFRKEGQNVTLSCEQNLNHDAMYWYRQDPGQGLRLIYYSQIVNDFQKGDIAEGYSVSREKKESFPLTVTSAQKNPTAFYLCASGGQGVQPQHFGDGTRLSIL.

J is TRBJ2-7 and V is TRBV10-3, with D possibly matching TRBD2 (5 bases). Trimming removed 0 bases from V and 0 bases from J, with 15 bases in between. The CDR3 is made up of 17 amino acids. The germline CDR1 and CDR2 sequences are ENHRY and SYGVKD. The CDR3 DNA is TGTGCCATCAGTGAGTCGAAGACCCGCGCGGGCTCCTACGAGCAGTACTTC. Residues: CAISESKTRAGSYEQYF.

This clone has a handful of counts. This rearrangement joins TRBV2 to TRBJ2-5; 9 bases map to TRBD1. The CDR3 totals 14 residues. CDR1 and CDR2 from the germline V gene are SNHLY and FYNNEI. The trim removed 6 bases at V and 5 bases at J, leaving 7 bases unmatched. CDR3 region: CASSDRGIRETQYF. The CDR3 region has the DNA TGTGCCAGCAGCGACAGGGGGATCCGGGAGACCCAGTACTTC.

The CDR3 region has the DNA TGTGCCAGCCAGTTTAGCGGGAGAGTTACAGATACGCAGTATTTT. Translating it yields CASQFSGRVTDTQYF. The chain joins TRBV2 to TRBJ2-3, with TRBD2 identical over 9 bases. CDR1 is SNHLY and CDR2 is FYNNEI in the germline V gene. The CDR3 is 15 residues long. V was clipped by 8 bases and J by 3 bases; unmatched bases: 9.

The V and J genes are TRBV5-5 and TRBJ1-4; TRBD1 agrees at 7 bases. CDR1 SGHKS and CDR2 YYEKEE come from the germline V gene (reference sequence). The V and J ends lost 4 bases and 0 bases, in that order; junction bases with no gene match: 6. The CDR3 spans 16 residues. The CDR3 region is CASSADRAATNEKLFF. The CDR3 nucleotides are TGTGCCAGCAGCGCCGACAGGGCGGCAACTAATGAAAAACTGTTTTTT.

The DNA for the CDR3 is TGTGCCAGCAGCCGACAGGGGGCATACGAGCAGTACTTC. It specifies CASSRQGAYEQYF. The V and J genes are TRBV5-5 and TRBJ2-7, with 10 bases lining up with TRBD1. After removal of 4 bases from V and 4 bases from J, the junction contained 2 bases not matched to a gene. Germline CDR1 is SGHKS and CDR2 is YYEKEE (reference sequence). This CDR3 contains 13 residues.

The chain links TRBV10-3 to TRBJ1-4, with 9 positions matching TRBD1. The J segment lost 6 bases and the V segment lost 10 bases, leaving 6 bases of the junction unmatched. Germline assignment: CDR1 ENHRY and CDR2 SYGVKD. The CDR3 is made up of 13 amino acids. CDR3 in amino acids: CATRQGVDEKLFF. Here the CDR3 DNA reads TGTGCCACTAGACAGGGGGTCGATGAAAAACTGTTTTTT.

The CDR3 spells CASSEAGVRNQPQHF. Here the CDR3 DNA reads TGTGCCAGCAGTGAAGCGGGGGTTCGCAATCAGCCCCAGCATTTT. V and J are TRBV6-1 and TRBJ1-5; possibly TRBD1 for D (5 bases). The CDR3 extends over 15 amino acids. The germline V gene has CDR1 MNHNS and CDR2 SASEGT. V lost 0 bases, J lost 2 bases, and 8 bases lay in between.

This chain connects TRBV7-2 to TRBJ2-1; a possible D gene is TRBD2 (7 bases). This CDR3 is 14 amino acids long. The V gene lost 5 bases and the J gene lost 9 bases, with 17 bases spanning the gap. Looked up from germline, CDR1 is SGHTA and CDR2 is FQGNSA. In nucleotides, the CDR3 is TGTGCCAGCAGCCCTGGGGGGGGCGCGGGTGAGCAGTTCTTC. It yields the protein CASSPGGGAGEQFF.

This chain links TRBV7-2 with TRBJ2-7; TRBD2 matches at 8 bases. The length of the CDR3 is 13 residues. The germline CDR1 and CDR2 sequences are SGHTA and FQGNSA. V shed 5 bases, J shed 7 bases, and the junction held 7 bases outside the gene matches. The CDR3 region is CASSIGRVREQYF. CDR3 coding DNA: TGTGCCAGCAGCATCGGGAGGGTGCGAGAGCAGTACTTC. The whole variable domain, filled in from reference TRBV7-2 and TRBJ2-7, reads GAGVSQSPSNKVTEKGKDVELRCDPISGHTALYWYRQSLGQGLEFLIYFQGNSAPDKSGLPSDRFSAERTGGSVSTLTIQRTQQEDSAVYLCASSIGRVREQYFGPGTRLTVT.

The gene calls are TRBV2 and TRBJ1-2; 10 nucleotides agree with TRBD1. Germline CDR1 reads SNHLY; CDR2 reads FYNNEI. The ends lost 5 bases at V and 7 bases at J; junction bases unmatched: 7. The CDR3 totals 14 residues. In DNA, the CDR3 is TGTGCCAGCAGTATGACAGGGGGCGCGGGTGGCTACACCTTC. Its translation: CASSMTGGAGGYTF.

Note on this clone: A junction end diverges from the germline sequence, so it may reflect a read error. The CDR3 spells CASRRETGGTEASF. The DNA for the CDR3 is TGTGCCAGCAGAAGGGAGACAGGGGGCACTGAAGCTTCCTTT. J is TRBJ1-1 and V is TRBV7-9, with TRBD1 matching 10 bases. This CDR3 is built from 14 residues. CDR1 and CDR2 from the germline V gene are SEHNR and FQNEAQ (reference sequence).

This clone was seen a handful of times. CDR3 sequence (DNA): TGTGCCAGCTCACCTCAGATAAACACTGAAGCTTTCTTT. Translation gives CASSPQINTEAFF. The rearrangement uses TRBV18 and TRBJ1-1; D gene ambiguous. The CDR3 spans 13 residues. Per germline, CDR1 KGHSH and CDR2 LQKENI. The germline V and J ends were trimmed by 3 bases and 2 bases, with 7 bases remaining between them.

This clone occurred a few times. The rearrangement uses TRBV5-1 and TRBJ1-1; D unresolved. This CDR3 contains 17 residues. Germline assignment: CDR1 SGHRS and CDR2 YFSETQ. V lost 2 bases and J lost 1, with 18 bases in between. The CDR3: CASSFPRTDTANTEAFF. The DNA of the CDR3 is TGCGCCAGCAGCTTTCCTCGGACGGATACAGCGAACACTGAAGCTTTCTTT.

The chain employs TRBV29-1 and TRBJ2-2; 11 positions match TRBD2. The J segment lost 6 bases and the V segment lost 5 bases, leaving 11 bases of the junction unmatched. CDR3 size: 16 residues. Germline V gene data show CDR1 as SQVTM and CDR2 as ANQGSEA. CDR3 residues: CSVHKTLAGGSGELFF. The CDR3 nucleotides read TGCAGCGTTCACAAAACTTTAGCGGGGGGGTCCGGGGAGCTGTTTTTT.

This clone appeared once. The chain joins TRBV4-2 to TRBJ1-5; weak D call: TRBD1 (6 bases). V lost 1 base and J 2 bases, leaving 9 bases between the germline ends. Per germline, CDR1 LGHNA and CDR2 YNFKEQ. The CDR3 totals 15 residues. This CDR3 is CASSQGGQGNQPQHF. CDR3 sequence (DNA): TGTGCCAGCAGCCAAGGGGGACAAGGCAATCAGCCCCAGCATTTT.

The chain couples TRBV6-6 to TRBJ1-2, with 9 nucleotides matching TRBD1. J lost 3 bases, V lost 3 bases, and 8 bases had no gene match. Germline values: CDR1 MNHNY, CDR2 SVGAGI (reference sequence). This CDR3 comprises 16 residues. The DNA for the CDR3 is TGTGCCAGCAGTTATACAGGGGGCGACAGTCACTATGGCTACACCTTC. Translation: CASSYTGGDSHYGYTF.

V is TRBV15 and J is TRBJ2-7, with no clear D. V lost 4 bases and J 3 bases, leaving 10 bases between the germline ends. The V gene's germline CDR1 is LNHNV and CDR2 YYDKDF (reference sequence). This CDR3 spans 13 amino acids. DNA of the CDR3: TGTGCCACCAGCAATACCTGGGACTACGAGCAGTACTTC. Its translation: CATSNTWDYEQYF.

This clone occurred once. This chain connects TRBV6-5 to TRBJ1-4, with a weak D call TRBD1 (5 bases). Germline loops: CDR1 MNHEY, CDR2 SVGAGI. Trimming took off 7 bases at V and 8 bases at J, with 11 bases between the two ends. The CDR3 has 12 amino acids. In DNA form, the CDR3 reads TGTGCCAGCACAGGGTTCAGAGAAAAACTGTTTTTT. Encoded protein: CASTGFREKLFF.

In nucleotides, the CDR3 is TGTGCCTGGATACAGGCCGGGGCCTCTAATGAAAAACTGTTTTTT. The encoded protein is CAWIQAGASNEKLFF. This sequence joins TRBV30 and TRBJ1-4, with a weak D call TRBD1 (5 bases). CDR1 is GTSNPN and CDR2 is SVGIG in the germline V gene (reference sequence). V lost 4 bases, J lost 3 bases, and 15 bases lay in between. The CDR3 loop spans 15 amino acids. The full variable domain, with the rest looked up from reference TRBV30 and TRBJ1-4, is SQTIHQWPATLVQPVGSPLSLECTVEGTSNPNLYWYRQAAGRGLQLLFYSVGIGQISSEVPQNLSASRPQDRQFILSSKKLLLSDSGFYLCAWIQAGASNEKLFFGSGTQLSVL.

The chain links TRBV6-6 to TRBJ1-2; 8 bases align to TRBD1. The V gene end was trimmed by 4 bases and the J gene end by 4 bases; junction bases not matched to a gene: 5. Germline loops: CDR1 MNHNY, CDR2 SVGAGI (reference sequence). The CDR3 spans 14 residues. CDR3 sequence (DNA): TGTGCCAGCAGTTTTATCGGACAGGGCTATGGCTACACCTTC. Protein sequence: CASSFIGQGYGYTF.

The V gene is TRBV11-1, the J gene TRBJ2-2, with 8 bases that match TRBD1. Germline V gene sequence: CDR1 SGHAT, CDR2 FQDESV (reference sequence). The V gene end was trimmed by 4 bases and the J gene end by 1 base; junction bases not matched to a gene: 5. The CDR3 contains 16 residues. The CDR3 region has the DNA TGTGCCAGCAGCTACGGAGGGACAGGGAACACCGGGGAGCTGTTTTTT. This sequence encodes CASSYGGTGNTGELFF.

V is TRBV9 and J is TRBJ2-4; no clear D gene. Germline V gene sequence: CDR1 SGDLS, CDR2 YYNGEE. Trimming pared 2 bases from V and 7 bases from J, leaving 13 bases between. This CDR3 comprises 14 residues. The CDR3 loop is CASSVGQVRNIQYF. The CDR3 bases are TGTGCCAGCAGCGTCGGCCAAGTCAGGAACATTCAGTACTTC.

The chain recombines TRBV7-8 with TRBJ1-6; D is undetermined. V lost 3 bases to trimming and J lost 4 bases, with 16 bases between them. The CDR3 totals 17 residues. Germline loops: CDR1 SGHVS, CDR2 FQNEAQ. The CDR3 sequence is CASSLGTRERYNSPLHF. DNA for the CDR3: TGTGCCAGCAGCTTGGGTACACGGGAACGGTATAATTCACCCCTCCACTTT.

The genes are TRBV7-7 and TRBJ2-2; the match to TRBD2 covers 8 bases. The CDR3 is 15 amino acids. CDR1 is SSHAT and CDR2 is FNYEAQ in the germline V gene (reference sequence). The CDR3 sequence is CAIPGGQGRTGELFF. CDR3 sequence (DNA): TGTGCTATCCCGGGGGGGCAGGGTCGGACCGGGGAGCTGTTTTTT.